Shown below are 14 T cell receptor beta chains from a single sample sequenced in a study of blood T cells in healthy people across ages. Primed by a sample-barcoded 5' primer and a J-beta primer mix, a second PCR proceeded for about 6 to 12 cycles. TCRdb re-analysed the 5' RACE reads in MiXCR, keeping a single row per CDR3 protein. The sample yields roughly 790,000 distinct CDR3 sequences, roughly 45% seen once. Source material: blood. The receptor set was obtained from a woman aged 60 to 75 in good health.

The chain employs TRBV5-1 and TRBJ2-6; tentative D call: TRBD1 (5 bases). The ends were cut back, 3 bases at V and 5 bases at J, with 12 bases in the middle. Looked up from germline, CDR1 is SGHRS and CDR2 is YFSETQ. There are 15 residues in the CDR3. DNA for the CDR3: TGCGCCAGCAGCTGGGCCGCGGACAGGGCCAACGTCCTGACTTTC. Its protein is CASSWAADRANVLTF. Based on the CDR3 plus reference TRBV5-1 and TRBJ2-6, the full variable domain is KAGVTQTPRYLIKTRGQQVTLSCSPISGHRSVSWYQQTPGQGLQFLFEYFSETQRNKGNFPGRFSGRQFSNSRSEMNVSTLELGDSALYLCASSWAADRANVLTFGAGSRLTVL.

This clonotype was counted many times. The V call is TRBV10-1, the J call TRBJ2-7; D might be TRBD1 (6 bases). Germline-derived CDR1 and CDR2 are WNHNN and SYGVQD (reference sequence). Trimming took off 0 bases at V and 6 bases at J, with 9 bases between the two ends. This CDR3 contains 13 residues. CDR3 sequence: CASSESHRVEQYF. CDR3 nucleotides: TGCGCCAGCAGTGAGTCCCACAGGGTCGAGCAGTACTTC.

As to this clonotype: Sequence at one end of the junction differs from germline and may be a read error. V and J are TRBV7-2 and TRBJ2-7, with TRBD2 matching 8 bases. The CDR3 has 14 residues. CDR1 and CDR2 from the germline V gene are SGHTA and FQGNSA. The CDR3 nucleotides read TGTGTCAGCAGCCGAGGACTAGCTAACTACGAGCAGTACTTC. Residues: CVSSRGLANYEQYF.

This clonotype was seen more than once but under ten times. This rearrangement joins TRBV3-1 to TRBJ2-5; possible D gene TRBD1, 6 bases. The V end lost 1 base, the J end lost 0 bases, and 9 bases lay between the germline ends. The CDR3 covers 15 residues. CDR1 and CDR2 from the germline V gene are LGHDT and YNNKEL (reference sequence). The CDR3 coding sequence is TGTGCCAGCAGCCAAGCAGGGACATACCAAGAGACCCAGTACTTC. Translation: CASSQAGTYQETQYF.

The chain joins TRBV6-2 or TRBV6-3 to TRBJ2-4, with TRBD2 matching over 8 bases. The V and J ends lost 0 bases and 0 bases, in that order; junction bases with no gene match: 4. Germline lookup yields CDR1 MNHEY and CDR2 SVGEGT. CDR3 size: 17 residues. The CDR3 nucleotides read TGTGCCAGCAGTTACTCGTGGCTAGCGGGAGCCAAAAACATTCAGTACTTC. It codes for CASSYSWLAGAKNIQYF.

On this clonotype: One end of the junction varies from germline; a read error may be responsible. V is TRBV6-2 or TRBV6-3 and J is TRBJ2-5; D is perhaps TRBD1 (5 bases). The CDR3 is made up of 15 amino acids. The germline V gene encodes CDR1 MNHEY and CDR2 SVGEGT. The CDR3 spells CAGSDLTQQEETQYF. The CDR3 DNA reads as TGTGCCGGCAGTGACTTGACACAACAGGAGGAGACCCAGTACTTC.

The V call is TRBV20-1, the J call TRBJ2-5; no clear D gene. The V end was cut by 1 base, the J end by 11 bases, with 11 bases between. This CDR3 is 11 amino acids long. CDR1 DFQATT and CDR2 SNEGSKA come from the germline V gene (reference sequence). CDR3 loop: CSARGPREQYF. The DNA for the CDR3 is TGCAGTGCTAGAGGCCCAAGAGAGCAGTACTTC.

This chain connects TRBV20-1 to TRBJ2-2; D gene unclear. Germline CDR1 is DFQATT and CDR2 is SNEGSKA (reference sequence). Trimming left V 0 bases short and J 1 base short, with 12 bases between. The CDR3 length is 16 residues. CDR3 DNA sequence: TGCAGTGCTAGAGATGAGCAACGGAAGAACACCGGGGAGCTGTTTTTT. It encodes CSARDEQRKNTGELFF.

The chain combines TRBV6-1 with TRBJ2-6; 9 bases align to TRBD1. Germline loops: CDR1 MNHNS, CDR2 SASEGT. V lost 5 bases, J lost 0 bases, and 14 bases stayed unmatched. The CDR3 extends over 20 amino acids. The CDR3 here is CASSPAPPGQGTSGANVLTF. The DNA for the CDR3 is TGTGCCAGCAGTCCCGCCCCCCCGGGACAGGGAACCTCTGGGGCCAACGTCCTGACTTTC.

The sample holds one count of this clonotype. This chain connects TRBV9 to TRBJ2-7, with 14 bases fitting TRBD2. J lost 7 bases, V lost 0 bases, and 6 bases had no gene match. The CDR3 is 16 amino acids. CDR1 and CDR2 (germline): SGDLS, YYNGEE. The CDR3, as DNA: TGTGCCAGCAGCGTAGGACTAGCGGGGGGGCCGGGTGAGCAGTACTTC. Its protein product is CASSVGLAGGPGEQYF.

The rearrangement uses TRBV27 and TRBJ1-2, with TRBD1 matching over 10 bases. This CDR3 has 14 amino acids. Germline CDR1 is MNHEY and CDR2 is SMNVEV (reference sequence). V lost 5 bases and J lost 6; bases outside the gene matches: 6. The CDR3: CASSPGTGAHGYTF. The CDR3 nucleotides read TGTGCCAGCAGTCCTGGGACAGGGGCGCATGGCTACACCTTC.

The table lists this clonotype with a few counts. This rearrangement joins TRBV7-3 to TRBJ2-3; 9 bases are a match to TRBD2. Trimming at V came to 4 bases and at J to 8 bases, leaving 16 bases not matched to a gene. The germline V gene has CDR1 SGHTA and CDR2 FQGTGA. The CDR3 totals 17 residues. CDR3 in amino acids: CASSSGVGRGGFGTQYF. The CDR3, as DNA: TGTGCCAGCAGCTCCGGAGTGGGGCGGGGGGGCTTTGGTACGCAGTATTTT. Using reference TRBV7-3 and TRBJ2-3 for the parts outside the CDR3, the full variable domain is GAGVSQTPSNKVTEKGKYVELRCDPISGHTALYWYRQSLGQGPEFLIYFQGTGAADDSGLPNDRFFAVRPEGSVSTLKIQRTERGDSAVYLCASSSGVGRGGFGTQYFGPGTRLTVL.

Note on this clonotype: Since a much larger clone is just one base distant, this may be a read error. The J gene is TRBJ2-5, the V gene TRBV5-1, with TRBD1 identical over 9 bases. The J call may be mistaken, given a closer DNA end match to TRBJ2-7. The CDR3 consists of 14 residues. Germline V gene sequence: CDR1 SGHRS, CDR2 YFSETQ. CDR3 sequence (DNA): TGCGCCAGCAGCCGGACAGGGGAAGGTTACGAGCAGTACTTC. Protein sequence: CASSRTGEGYEQYF.

The chain employs TRBV10-3 and TRBJ2-1; 7 bases are a match to TRBD2. The germline V gene has CDR1 ENHRY and CDR2 SYGVKD. V lost 4 bases to trimming and J lost 8 bases; unmatched junction nucleotides: 5. CDR3 size: 13 residues. As DNA, the CDR3 is TGTGCCATCAGTGGAACTAGCGCCGATGAGCAGTTCTTC. Residues: CAISGTSADEQFF.